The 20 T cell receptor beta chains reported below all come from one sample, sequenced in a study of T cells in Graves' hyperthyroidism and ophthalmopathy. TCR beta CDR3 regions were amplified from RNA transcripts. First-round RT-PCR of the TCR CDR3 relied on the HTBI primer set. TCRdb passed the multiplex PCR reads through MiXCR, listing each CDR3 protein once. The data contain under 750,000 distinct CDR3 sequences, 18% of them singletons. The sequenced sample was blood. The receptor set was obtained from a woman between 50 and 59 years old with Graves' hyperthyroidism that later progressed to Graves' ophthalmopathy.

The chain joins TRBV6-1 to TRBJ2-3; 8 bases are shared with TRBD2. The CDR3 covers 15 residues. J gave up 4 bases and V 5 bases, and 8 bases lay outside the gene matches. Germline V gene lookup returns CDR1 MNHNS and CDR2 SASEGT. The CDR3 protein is CASSHRGGRADTQYF. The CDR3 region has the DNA TGTGCCAGCAGTCACCGGGGGGGCCGGGCAGATACGCAGTATTTT.

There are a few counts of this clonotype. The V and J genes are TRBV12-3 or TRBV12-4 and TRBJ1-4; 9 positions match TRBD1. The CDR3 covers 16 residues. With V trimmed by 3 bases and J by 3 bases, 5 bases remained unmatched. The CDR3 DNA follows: TGTGCCAGCAGTTTGGGGACAGGGAGTCCTAATGAAAAACTGTTTTTT. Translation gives CASSLGTGSPNEKLFF.

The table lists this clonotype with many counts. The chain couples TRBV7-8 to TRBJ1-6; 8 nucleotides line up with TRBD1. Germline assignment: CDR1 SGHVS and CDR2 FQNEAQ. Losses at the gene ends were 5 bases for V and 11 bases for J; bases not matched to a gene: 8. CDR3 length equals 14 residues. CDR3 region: CASSMGRGQAPLHF. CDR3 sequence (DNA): TGTGCCAGCAGCATGGGCAGGGGGCAGGCACCCCTCCACTTT.

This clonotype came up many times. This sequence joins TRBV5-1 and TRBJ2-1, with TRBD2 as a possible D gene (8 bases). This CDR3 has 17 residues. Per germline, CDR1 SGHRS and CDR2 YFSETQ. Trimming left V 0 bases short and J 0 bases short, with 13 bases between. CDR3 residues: CASSLGSGDSSYNEQFF. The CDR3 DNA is TGCGCCAGCAGCTTGGGTAGCGGGGACAGCTCCTACAATGAGCAGTTCTTC.

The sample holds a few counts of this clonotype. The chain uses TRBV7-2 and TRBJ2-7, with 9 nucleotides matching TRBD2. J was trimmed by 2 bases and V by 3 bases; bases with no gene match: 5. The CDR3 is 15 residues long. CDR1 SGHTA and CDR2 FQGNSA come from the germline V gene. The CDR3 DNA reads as TGTGCCAGCAGCTTGACTAGCGGCGATACCTACGAGCAGTACTTC. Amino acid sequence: CASSLTSGDTYEQYF.

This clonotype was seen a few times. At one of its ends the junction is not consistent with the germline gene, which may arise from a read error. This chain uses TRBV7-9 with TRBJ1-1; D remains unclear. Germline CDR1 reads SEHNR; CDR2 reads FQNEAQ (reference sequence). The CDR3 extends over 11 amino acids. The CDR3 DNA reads TGTGCCAGCAGCTTAGGCACTGTAGCTTTCTTT. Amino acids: CASSLGTVAFF.

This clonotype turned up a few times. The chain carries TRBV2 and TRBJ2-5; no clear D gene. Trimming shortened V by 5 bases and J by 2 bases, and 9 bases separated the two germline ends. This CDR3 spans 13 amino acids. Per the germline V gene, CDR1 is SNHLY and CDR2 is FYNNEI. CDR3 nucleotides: TGTGCCAGCAGTTCGGCGGTACAAGAGACCCAGTACTTC. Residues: CASSSAVQETQYF.

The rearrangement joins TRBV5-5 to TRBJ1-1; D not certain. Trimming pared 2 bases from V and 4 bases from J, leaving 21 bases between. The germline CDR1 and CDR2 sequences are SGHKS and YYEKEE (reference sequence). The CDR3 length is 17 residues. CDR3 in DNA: TGTGCCAGCAGCTTCGGACGCACCGATTCAAGGGCCACTGAAGCTTTCTTT. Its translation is CASSFGRTDSRATEAFF.

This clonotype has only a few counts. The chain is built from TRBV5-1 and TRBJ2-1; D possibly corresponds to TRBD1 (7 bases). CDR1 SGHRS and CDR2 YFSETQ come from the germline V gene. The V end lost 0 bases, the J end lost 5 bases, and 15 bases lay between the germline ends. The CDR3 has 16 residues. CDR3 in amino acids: CASSLVGGGRNNEQFF. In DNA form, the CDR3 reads TGCGCCAGCAGCTTGGTTGGAGGGGGCCGTAACAATGAGCAGTTCTTC.

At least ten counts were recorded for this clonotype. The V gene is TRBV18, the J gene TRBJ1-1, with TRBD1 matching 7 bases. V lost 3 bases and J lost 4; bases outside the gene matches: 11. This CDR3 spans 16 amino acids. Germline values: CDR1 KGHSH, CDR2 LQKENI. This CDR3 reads CASSPSGTVMGTEAFF. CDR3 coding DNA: TGTGCCAGCTCACCCTCCGGGACAGTGATGGGCACTGAAGCTTTCTTT.

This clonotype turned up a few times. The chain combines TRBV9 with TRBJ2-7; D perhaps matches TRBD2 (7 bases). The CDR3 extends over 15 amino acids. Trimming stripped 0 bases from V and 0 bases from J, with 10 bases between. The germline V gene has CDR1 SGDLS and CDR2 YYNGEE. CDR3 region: CASSVDGGRSYEQYF. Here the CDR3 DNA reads TGTGCCAGCAGCGTAGACGGGGGGCGCTCCTACGAGCAGTACTTC.

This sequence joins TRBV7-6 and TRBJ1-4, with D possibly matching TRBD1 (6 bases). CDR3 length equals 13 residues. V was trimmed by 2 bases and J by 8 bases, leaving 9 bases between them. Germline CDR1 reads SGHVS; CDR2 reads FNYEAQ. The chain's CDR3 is CASSLPGTEKLFF. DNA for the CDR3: TGTGCCAGCAGCTTACCCGGGACAGAAAAACTGTTTTTT.

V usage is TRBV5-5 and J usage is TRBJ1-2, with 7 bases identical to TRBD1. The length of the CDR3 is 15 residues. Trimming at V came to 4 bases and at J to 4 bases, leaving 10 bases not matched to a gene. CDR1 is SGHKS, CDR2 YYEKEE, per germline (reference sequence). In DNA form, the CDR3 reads TGTGCCAGCAGCGTCCCCCAGGGGGGAGGCTATGGCTACACCTTC. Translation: CASSVPQGGGYGYTF.

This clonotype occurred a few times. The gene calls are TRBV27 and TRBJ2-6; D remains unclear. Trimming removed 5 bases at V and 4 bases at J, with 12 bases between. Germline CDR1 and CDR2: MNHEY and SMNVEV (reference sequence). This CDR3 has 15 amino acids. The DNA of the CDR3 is TGTGCCAGCAGTCCCTACGCCCCCGGGGCCAACGTCCTGACTTTC. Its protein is CASSPYAPGANVLTF.

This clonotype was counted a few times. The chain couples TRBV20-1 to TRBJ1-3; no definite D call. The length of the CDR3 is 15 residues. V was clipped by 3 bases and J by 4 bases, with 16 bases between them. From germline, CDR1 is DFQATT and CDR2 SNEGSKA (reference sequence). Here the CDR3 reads CSARGEGGSGNTIYF. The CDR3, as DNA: TGCAGTGCTAGGGGAGAGGGAGGCTCGGGAAACACCATATATTTT.

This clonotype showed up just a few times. The CDR3 nucleotides read TGTGCCAGCACCTTTGGTTATCCTCGGGGGAACACTGAAGCTTTCTTT. Its translation is CASTFGYPRGNTEAFF. This chain uses TRBV7-9 with TRBJ1-1; D unclear. The CDR3 spans 16 residues. V dropped 7 bases and J dropped 1 base, with 19 bases sitting between them. Looked up from germline, CDR1 is SEHNR and CDR2 is FQNEAQ (reference sequence).

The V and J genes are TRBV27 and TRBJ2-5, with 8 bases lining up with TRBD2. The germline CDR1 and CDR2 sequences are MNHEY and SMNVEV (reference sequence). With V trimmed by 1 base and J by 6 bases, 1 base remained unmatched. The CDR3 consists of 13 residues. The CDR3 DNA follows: TGTGCCAGCAGTTTATTAGCGGGGCAGACCCAGTACTTC. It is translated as CASSLLAGQTQYF.

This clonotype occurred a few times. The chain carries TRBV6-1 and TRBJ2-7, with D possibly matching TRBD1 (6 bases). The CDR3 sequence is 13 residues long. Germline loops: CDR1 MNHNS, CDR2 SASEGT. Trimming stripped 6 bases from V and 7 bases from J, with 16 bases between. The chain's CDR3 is CASRWDNLGEQYF. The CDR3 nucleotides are TGTGCCAGCAGGTGGGACAACCTGGGGGAGCAGTACTTC.

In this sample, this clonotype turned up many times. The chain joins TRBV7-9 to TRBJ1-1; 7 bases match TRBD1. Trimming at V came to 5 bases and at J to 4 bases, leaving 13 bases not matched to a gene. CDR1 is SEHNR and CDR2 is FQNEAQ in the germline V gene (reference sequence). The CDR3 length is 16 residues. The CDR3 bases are TGTGCCAGCAGCCTCCCATGGGACAGCTTATCCACTGAAGCTTTCTTT. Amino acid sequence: CASSLPWDSLSTEAFF.

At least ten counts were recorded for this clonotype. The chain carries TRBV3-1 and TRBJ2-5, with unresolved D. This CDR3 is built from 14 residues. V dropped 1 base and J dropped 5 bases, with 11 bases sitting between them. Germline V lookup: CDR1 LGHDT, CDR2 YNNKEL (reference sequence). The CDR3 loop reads CASSQASSLETQYF. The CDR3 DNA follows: TGTGCCAGCAGCCAAGCTTCCTCACTGGAGACCCAGTACTTC.